The 17 T cell receptor beta chains reported below all come from one sample, sequenced in a study of cytomegalovirus exposure and HLA in healthy donors. Clones were sequenced by immunoSEQ multiplex PCR, and TCRdb holds only the in-frame ones, with some missing. The sample contains more than 90,000 clones, under 95% of which appear only once. Sequencing used PBMCs. The receptors derive from a woman in her twenties or thirties in good health and CMV-seropositive.

This rearrangement joins TRBV20-1 to TRBJ2-5; D is unclear. Germline lookup yields CDR1 DFQATT and CDR2 SNEGSKA (reference sequence). The CDR3 covers 11 residues. CDR3 sequence reads: CGQADAETQYF. CDR3 in DNA: TGCGGCCAGGCTGATGCAGAGACCCAGTACTTC.

The gene calls are TRBV4-3 and TRBJ2-4, with 8 bases identical to TRBD1. The CDR3 covers 16 residues. In germline, CDR1 is LGHNA, CDR2 YSLEER. The V segment lost 1 base and the J segment 1 base; nucleotides outside the gene matches: 3. CDR3 bases: TGCGCCAGCAGCCAAGTAAGGACAGGGGCCAAAAACATTCAGTACTTC. It encodes CASSQVRTGAKNIQYF.

This clone has a handful of counts. The chain couples TRBV5-6 to TRBJ2-2; D is unclear. The CDR3 contains 12 residues. Trimming cost V 1 base and J 6 bases, with 4 bases left between them. Germline V gene sequence: CDR1 SGHDT, CDR2 YYEEEE. The CDR3 sequence is CASSLLAGELFF. CDR3 DNA: TGTGCCAGCAGCTTGTTAGCCGGGGAGCTGTTTTTT.

This clone was picked up one time. V usage is TRBV11-2 and J usage is TRBJ2-1; tentative D call: TRBD1 (5 bases). Germline V gene data show CDR1 as SGHAT and CDR2 as FQNNGV. This CDR3 has 16 residues. Trimming pared 5 bases from V and 0 bases from J, leaving 14 bases between. The CDR3 nucleotides are TGTGCCAGCAGCCCTCGACAGCGCAGCTCCTACAATGAGCAGTTCTTC. Translation gives CASSPRQRSSYNEQFF.

This clone was counted a few times. This chain links TRBV5-6 with TRBJ2-7; no clear D. Trimming removed 5 bases from V and 3 bases from J, with 6 bases in between. Germline CDR1 SGHDT, CDR2 YYEEEE. The CDR3 has 11 amino acids. The CDR3: CASSRGYEQYF. In DNA form, the CDR3 reads TGTGCCAGCAGTCGAGGCTACGAGCAGTACTTC. The whole variable domain, remainder taken from reference TRBV5-6 and TRBJ2-7, is DAGVTQSPTHLIKTRGQQVTLRCSPKSGHDTVSWYQQALGQGPQFIFQYYEEEERQRGNFPDRFSGHQFPNYSSELNVNALLLGDSALYLCASSRGYEQYFGPGTRLTVT.

The V and J genes are TRBV15 and TRBJ2-5, with 9 bases lining up with TRBD1. Germline loops: CDR1 LNHNV, CDR2 YYDKDF (reference sequence). The CDR3 has 21 residues. The V and J ends lost 3 bases and 5 bases, in that order; junction bases with no gene match: 25. This CDR3 reads CATSRETGGVPGRERWETQYF. Here the CDR3 DNA reads TGTGCCACCAGCAGGGAAACAGGGGGCGTACCGGGGAGAGAGAGGTGGGAGACCCAGTACTTC.

The chain is built from TRBV19 and TRBJ2-7; the match to TRBD2 covers 8 bases. The V gene end was trimmed by 3 bases and the J gene end by 7 bases; junction bases not matched to a gene: 8. From germline, CDR1 is LNHDA and CDR2 SQIVND (reference sequence). This CDR3 is built from 14 residues. CDR3 loop: CASSMRAGVGEQYF. The CDR3 DNA sequence: TGTGCCAGTAGTATGAGAGCGGGAGTAGGGGAGCAGTACTTC.

The V call is TRBV4-1, the J call TRBJ2-7, with a tentative D call TRBD1 (5 bases). Trimming took 4 bases from V and 2 from J, leaving 21 bases between them. The CDR3 runs to 17 residues. Germline assignment: CDR1 MGHRA and CDR2 YSYEKL. The CDR3 DNA is TGCGCCAGCAGCCCTCAAGCTCGGTCAGGGCCCCCCTACGAGCAGTACTTC. Protein product: CASSPQARSGPPYEQYF.

The chain has TRBV5-6 and TRBJ2-1; possible D gene TRBD1, 6 bases. Germline values: CDR1 SGHDT, CDR2 YYEEEE. This CDR3 has 13 amino acids. The V end was cut by 3 bases, the J end by 4 bases, with 8 bases between. The CDR3 coding sequence is TGTGCCAGCAGCTCAGGGACATACAATGAGCAGTTCTTC. Protein sequence: CASSSGTYNEQFF.

The rearrangement joins TRBV4-3 to TRBJ2-3; 9 positions match TRBD2. Germline CDR1 and CDR2: LGHNA and YSLEER. The V gene end was trimmed by 0 bases and the J gene end by 6 bases; junction bases not matched to a gene: 7. CDR3 size: 16 residues. CDR3 bases: TGCGCCAGCAGCCAAGATAAGAGACTAGCGGCGGATACGCAGTATTTT. It yields the protein CASSQDKRLAADTQYF.

This clone was detected only a few times. This chain links TRBV28 with TRBJ2-2; D ambiguous. The CDR3 has 13 amino acids. Trimming stripped 10 bases from V and 0 bases from J, with 9 bases between. The V gene's germline CDR1 is MDHEN and CDR2 SYDVKM. The CDR3 loop reads CATTLSNTGELFF. Written as DNA, the CDR3 is TGTGCCACCACCCTATCGAACACCGGGGAGCTGTTTTTT. The full variable domain, completed using reference TRBV28 and TRBJ2-2, is DVKVTQSSRYLVKRTGEKVFLECVQDMDHENMFWYRQDPGLGLRLIYFSYDVKMKEKGDIPEGYSVSREKKERFSLILESASTNQTSMYLCATTLSNTGELFFGEGSRLTVL.

The CDR3 reads CASSQEATAQFYGYTF. CDR3 in DNA: TGCGCCAGCAGCCAAGAAGCGACAGCGCAATTCTATGGCTACACCTTC. The chain combines TRBV4-1 with TRBJ1-2, with a weak D call TRBD1 (5 bases). Germline CDR1 is MGHRA and CDR2 is YSYEKL. The CDR3 is made up of 16 amino acids. V lost 0 bases to trimming and J lost 4 bases, with 15 bases between them.

V gene TRBV2 combines with J gene TRBJ1-2; the match to TRBD1 covers 7 bases. The CDR3 contains 16 residues. The J segment lost 1 base and the V segment lost 8 bases, leaving 13 bases of the junction unmatched. Germline CDR1 and CDR2: SNHLY and FYNNEI. DNA of the CDR3: TGTGCCAGCGGAAACCTGAGAGGGGGCATTAACTATGGCTACACCTTC. Protein sequence: CASGNLRGGINYGYTF.

The chain combines TRBV15 with TRBJ2-3; D possibly corresponds to TRBD1 (6 bases). Germline CDR1 reads LNHNV; CDR2 reads YYDKDF (reference sequence). The V end lost 4 bases, the J end lost 2 bases, and 19 bases lay between the germline ends. The CDR3 totals 17 residues. The CDR3 loop reads CATSNRDTLALTDTQYF. The CDR3 DNA sequence: TGTGCCACCAGCAACCGGGACACACTTGCCCTCACAGATACGCAGTATTTT.

The chain employs TRBV28 and TRBJ1-5; D might be TRBD1 (6 bases). The V end lost 4 bases, the J end lost 0 bases, and 10 bases lay between the germline ends. Germline V gene sequence: CDR1 MDHEN, CDR2 SYDVKM. This CDR3 spans 15 amino acids. CDR3 region: CASSSQGNSNQPQHF. Here the CDR3 DNA reads TGTGCCAGCAGTTCCCAGGGGAATAGCAATCAGCCCCAGCATTTT.

The chain employs TRBV19 and TRBJ2-2, with 13 bases fitting TRBD2. CDR3 size: 16 residues. The J segment lost 5 bases and the V segment lost 6 bases, leaving 6 bases of the junction unmatched. The V gene's germline CDR1 is LNHDA and CDR2 SQIVND (reference sequence). This CDR3 reads CASRTLLAGGTGELFF. CDR3 nucleotide sequence: TGTGCCAGTAGAACTCTACTAGCGGGAGGGACCGGGGAGCTGTTTTTT.

This chain connects TRBV7-2 to TRBJ1-1; 11 positions match TRBD1. The CDR3 has 15 residues. Germline V gene lookup returns CDR1 SGHTA and CDR2 FQGNSA. V lost 4 bases, J lost 6 bases, and 7 bases stayed unmatched. In nucleotides, the CDR3 is TGTGCCAGCAGCTCCAGGACAGGGGGCAACGCTGAAGCTTTCTTT. Protein sequence: CASSSRTGGNAEAFF.